This T cell receptor (beta chain) stems from a study of T cell responses to AZD1222 COVID-19 vaccine. The data were produced by immunoSEQ multiplex PCR, yet TCRdb's version contains in-frame clones alone and is incomplete. Here the sample spans 110,000 to 150,000 clones, 93% being singletons. On this clone itself: Its antigen is not known.

Germline V gene sequence: CDR1 SGHAT, CDR2 FQNNGV. With V trimmed by 5 bases and J by 4 bases, 7 bases remained unmatched. CDR3 length: 18 residues. Findings and caveats of the study: Distributed over spike, vaccine-associated CD4 TCRs predominated at 160-218 and 743-854. Researchers took repertoire samples only after the peak T cell response had come. Mostly white British, mostly female donors; authors suggested clonal diversity may be underestimated.

Here the sequenced sample was peripheral blood, taken after recovery from COVID-19. This TCR was recovered from an adult who had recovered from COVID-19. The chain uses TRBV11-2 and TRBJ2-6; 14 bases map to TRBD2. CDR3 protein: CASSVGLAGAAGANVLTF. For the CDR3, the DNA is TGTGCCAGCAGCGTGGGACTAGCGGGAGCGGCGGGGGCCAACGTCCTGACTTTC.